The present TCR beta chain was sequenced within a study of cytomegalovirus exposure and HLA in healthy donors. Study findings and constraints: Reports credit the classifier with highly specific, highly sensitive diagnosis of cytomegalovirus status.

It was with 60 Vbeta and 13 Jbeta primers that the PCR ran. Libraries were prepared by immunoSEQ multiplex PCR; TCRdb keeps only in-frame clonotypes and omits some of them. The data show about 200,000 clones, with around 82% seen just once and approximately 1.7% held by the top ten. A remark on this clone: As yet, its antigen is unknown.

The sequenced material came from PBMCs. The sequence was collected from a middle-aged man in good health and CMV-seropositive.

CDR3 protein: CASSGGSTNTEAFF. CDR3 nucleotides: TGTGCCAGCAGTGGAGGGTCGACGAACACTGAAGCTTTCTTT. The rearrangement links TRBV27 to TRBJ1-1; D is unclear. Germline values: CDR1 MNHEY, CDR2 SMNVEV (reference sequence). Between the trimmed V and J ends, which lost 5 bases and 1 base, there was a span of 11 bases. The CDR3 length is 14 residues.